The present T cell receptor (beta chain) was sequenced within a study of regulatory T cells in long-lasting Graves disease. The germline V gene has CDR1 KGHSH and CDR2 LQKENI. The V end was cut by 2 bases, the J end by 0 bases, with 11 bases between. This CDR3 region has 16 residues. Building the TCR beta libraries relied on iRepertoire HTBI primers, and CDR3 regions underwent Arm-PCR. TCRdb recomputed calls from the multiplex PCR reads with MiXCR, one row per CDR3 protein. The data contain more than 450,000 distinct CDR3 sequences, 12% of them singletons. On this clonotype itself: This clone may be a read error of a much larger clone one base away.

Time point defined: newly diagnosed GD, antithyroid drugs for less than 3 months. The TCR library used RNA extracted from PBMCs. These same data were also listed under a study on T cells in Graves' hyperthyroidism and ophthalmopathy.

This receptor was taken from a woman aged 25 to 39 with Graves disease. Sequencing was performed on peripheral blood mononuclear cells (PBMCs), taken at new diagnosis, from a patient treated with antithyroid drugs. This rearrangement joins TRBV18 to TRBJ1-3; maybe TRBD1 (5 bases). In nucleotides, the CDR3 is TGTGCCAGCTCACCAACAGGACTGCTCTCTGGAAACACCATATATTTT. Translating gives CASSPTGLLSGNTIYF.